This TCR beta chain was observed in a study of beta chain features in type 1 diabetes listed by TCRdb under 2018. Regarding the study in general: Mean age, gender distribution, total cell number and subset yield were not different between patients and healthy donors. A total of approximately 110,000,000 sorted cells were examined across all samples, and a strong correlation was observed between cell number per subset and RNA yield. Regulatory and stem cell-like memory subsets were isolated from only 8 patients and about 8 healthy donors, whereas naive and central memory subsets came from all 28 donors. The study compared TCRB repertoires of sorted circulating CD4+ T cell subsets between recently diagnosed type 1 diabetes patients and matched healthy donors.

What the authors observed across the whole study: Fewer insertions and more nucleotide deletions at VDJ recombination sites were observed in patients with type 1 diabetes, implying thymic rearrangement abnormalities. Naive, central memory and regulatory TCRB repertoires appeared to be more similar among patients than among healthy donors. Type 1 diabetes patients showed a moderate but significant shortening of TCRB CDR3 length in all four CD4+ subsets. Because cDNA was sequenced instead of genomic DNA, activated cells with high expression could be over-represented, although the groups did not differ in activation or CD3 levels. Because the HLA sub-analyses included only small numbers of individuals, any influence of HLA type on TCRB rearrangement was left unresolved. Shorter templates might be favored by PCR, yet because patient and control samples were amplified and corrected together, any such skew would affect both groups equally.

Only a few counts were recorded for this clone. Which antigen it targets is not known. It has no much larger one-base neighbor in the sample; base qualities were not kept. Each donor gave one peripheral blood draw, about 100 mL on average, collected into heparinised tubes. A BD FACSAria II and a panel including CD45RO, CCR7, CD25, CD127, CD95 and CD27 were used to sort naive, central memory, regulatory and stem cell-like memory CD4+ T cells. Purity was above 98% for every sorted population. Right away, PBMCs were isolated by Lymphoprep density gradient centrifugation and were stained directly, with no culture step. So that batch effects would be minimized, each experiment stained and sorted samples in pairs, pairing one healthy donor with one patient. All of the isolated RNA was reverse transcribed with the High Capacity cDNA Reverse Transcription Kit, so expressed TCRB transcripts were sequenced. Deep immunoSEQ sequencing was performed on naive, central memory and regulatory T cell samples, with an average of around 3.4 million total reads per sample. Sorted cells were lysed in RLT buffer, and RNA was extracted using DNase-treated RNeasy Micro or Mini kits according to cell number. To prevent cross-contamination, each cell subset was processed individually, whereas patient and healthy donor samples were processed jointly. Using the immunoSEQ multiplex PCR, TCRB sequences were amplified from cDNA into 87-bp fragments spanning the CDR3 region. Amplicons were sequenced on the Illumina HiSeq platform. The study's processing was this. Synthetic template baselines were used to correct PCR bias computationally, reads within Hamming distance 2 were collapsed together, and singletons that could not be merged were discarded. Reads were aligned against IMGT so that V, D and J genes, CDR3 length and insertions or deletions at six rearrangement sites could be assigned. Within each subset, clonotype counts were normalized to the number of sorted cells before true diversity and Gini coefficients were calculated with the tcR R package. The overlap coefficient, calculated on TCRB nucleotide sequences, was used to quantify repertoire sharing. Here the immuneACCESS table is served through TCRdb, limited to in-frame sequences with V and J called. Missing clones are a known gap in these copies; in checked studies unresolved V genes cover under half, and the rest lacks a known reason. D and trimming come from the DNA, and the V and J calls and clone size come from that table. The sample yields 300,000 to 400,000 clones; approximately 10% were counted once. Approximately 1% of the sample rests with the top ten.

V is trimmed back by 5 bases and J by 3 bases, and the junction contains 1 base that no gene match accounts for. Reading the germline V gene (reference sequence) gives CDR1 SSHAT and CDR2 FNYEAQ. The CDR3 starts with the cysteine, ends with the phenylalanine, and has 13 residues. CDR3 DNA is the only sequence kept; it has 39 bases, read in frame from the first base. Sequenced material: central memory CD4+ T cells from blood. The V and J segments used are TRBV7-7 and TRBJ1-3, and 7 bases in between align with TRBD1. This receptor was identified in a man under 40 with type 1 diabetes. This receptor carries the CDR3 CASSRDSGNTIYF. In nucleotides, the sequence is TGTGCCAGCAGCCGGGACAGTGGAAACACCATATATTTT.